This T cell receptor (beta chain) is from a study of T cell responses to AZD1222 COVID-19 vaccine. The table came from immunoSEQ multiplex PCR; TCRdb's copy has only in-frame clones and leaves some out. Altogether some 150,000 clones are present, just over 85% being singletons, with the ten largest covering approximately 3.4%. This clone was seen just once. Its antigen is undetermined. Study-wide points: Spike-specific TCR breadth rose after two AZD1222 doses, and depth rose as well.

This receptor was taken from an adult in good health. Sequences were derived from peripheral blood, sampled on day 0 of AZD1222 vaccination.

CDR3 in DNA: TGTGCCAGTAGTATAGGGACAGCGGGCTACACCTTC. Translating gives CASSIGTAGYTF. This rearrangement joins TRBV19 to TRBJ1-2, with D perhaps TRBD1 (6 bases). With 1 base removed from V and 8 bases from J, the gap between germline ends came to 8 bases. CDR1 and CDR2 (germline): LNHDA, SQIVND (reference sequence). This CDR3 comprises 12 residues.